This T cell receptor (beta chain) was found in a study of blood T cell repertoires in COVID-19. The wider study: Sites across the United States, Italy and Spain contributed samples from acute and convalescent COVID-19. Sample material is recorded as cDNA or gDNA derived from T cells, B-cell-depleted T cells, or PBMCs.

In the study's own analysis: Reference gene primer amplification yielded estimated nucleated cell counts. Repertoires were generated with immunoSEQ multiplex PCR, while TCRdb's copy carries only in-frame clones and drops some. That table supplies the V and J calls and clone size; D and trimming were determined from the DNA. The repertoire holds around 300,000 clones, with approximately 85% as singletons. Germline assignment: CDR1 SGHRS and CDR2 YFSETQ. This CDR3 comprises 14 residues. The ends lost 3 bases at V and 6 bases at J; junction bases unmatched: 5. The table lists this clone with a few counts.

The sequencing sample was made of peripheral blood. The TCR sequence derives from a human donor in a cohort sampled during active COVID-19. The V gene is TRBV5-1, the J gene TRBJ2-3; 9 nucleotides match TRBD1. CDR3 nucleotide sequence: TGCGCCAGCAGCTGGGGGACAGGGCGCGATACGCAGTATTTT. Amino acid sequence: CASSWGTGRDTQYF.